These T cell receptor beta chains were read from a single sample in a study of T cells after yellow fever vaccination. TCRdb reprocessed the 5' RACE reads via MiXCR and lists one record per CDR3 protein. Of hundreds of thousands of distinct CDR3 sequences listed, roughly 12% are singletons. Sequenced material: PBMCs, taken on the day of the yellow fever booster vaccination. These receptors came from a man aged 25 to 45 who received the YFV17D yellow fever vaccine. The CDR3 runs from the conserved cysteine through the conserved F or W. Fields, in order: D gene, V gene, CDR3 length, clone size, J gene, CDR3 DNA, CDR3 protein. D genes are given only for firm matches. Expanded clones get a size class; other rows say once, few or many, or leave the size out.

>TRBD1|TRBV7-9|15|few|TRBJ2-7
TGTGCCAGCAGCCCCCCGGGACAGGGTTCTGGGGAGCAGTACTTC
CASSPPGQGSGEQYF
>.|TRBV9|12|.|TRBJ2-7
TGTGCCAGCAGTACAGATGCCTACGAGCAGTACTTC
CASSTDAYEQYF
>TRBD2|TRBV6-5|14|.|TRBJ2-7
TGTGCCAGCAGTAATCGACTAGCGGGCTACGAGCAGTACTTC
CASSNRLAGYEQYF
>.|TRBV7-2|11|.|TRBJ2-3
TGTGCCAGCAGCGATGTAGATACGCAGTATTTT
CASSDVDTQYF
>.|TRBV9|14|few|TRBJ2-1
TGTGCCAGCAGCGACGGAACCCAATACAATGAGCAGTTCTTC
CASSDGTQYNEQFF
>TRBD2|TRBV7-9|14|few|TRBJ2-3
TGTGCCAGCAGCCCGAGCGGGAGGCCAGATACGCAGTATTTT
CASSPSGRPDTQYF
>.|TRBV5-1|15|many|TRBJ1-1
TGCGCCAGCAGCTTACGCCAGGGAGGGGACACTGAAGCTTTCTTT
CASSLRQGGDTEAFF
>.|TRBV12-3/TRBV12-4|13|few|TRBJ1-2
TGTGCCAGCAGTTCTACAGGTCGGGGAGGCTACACCTTC
CASSSTGRGGYTF
>TRBD2|TRBV7-2|15|few|TRBJ2-2
TGTGCCAGCAGCAGAGGACTAGCGGGATCCGGGGAGCTGTTTTTT
CASSRGLAGSGELFF
>.|TRBV7-2|13|.|TRBJ2-1
TGTGCCAGCAGCTTCGTAGCGTACAATGAGCAGTTCTTC
CASSFVAYNEQFF
>.|TRBV28|13|.|TRBJ2-1
TGTGCCTTGAGAGCGGCCACATACAATGAGCAGTTCTTC
CALRAATYNEQFF
>TRBD2|TRBV29-1|16|.|TRBJ2-3
TGCAGCGTCGGAGGGTTAGCGGGTTACTCTACAGATACGCAGTATTTT
CSVGGLAGYSTDTQYF
>.|TRBV7-8|18|many|TRBJ2-6
TGTGCCAGCAGCTTGGTAGTATCGGTGGTGTCCGGGGCCAACGTCCTGACTTTC
CASSLVVSVVSGANVLTF
>.|TRBV20-1|16|few|TRBJ2-3
TGCAGTGCTAGGGATACTATGCGGGGCAGCACAGATACGCAGTATTTT
CSARDTMRGSTDTQYF
>TRBD2|TRBV12-3/TRBV12-4|15|many|TRBJ2-5
TGTGCCAGCAGTTTAGTCCTAGCGGGAGTTGAGACCCAGTACTTC
CASSLVLAGVETQYF
>TRBD2|TRBV25-1|12|.|TRBJ2-1
TGTGCCAGCAGGACTAGCGGGCTAAAGCAGTTCTTC
CASRTSGLKQFF
>.|TRBV20-1|16|.|TRBJ1-4
TGCAGTGCCAAGTCCCTTTTGGGAGCAACTAATGAAAAACTGTTTTTT
CSAKSLLGATNEKLFF
>.|TRBV6-2/TRBV6-3|15|few|TRBJ2-1
TGTGCCAGCAGTTACGGGGCGTTCGAGGGGCATGAGCAGTTCTTC
CASSYGAFEGHEQFF
>.|TRBV5-1|14|.|TRBJ2-1
TGCGCCAGCAGCTTGGTGGGACCAAACTATGAGCAGTTCTTC
CASSLVGPNYEQFF
>.|TRBV4-1|14|.|TRBJ2-5
TGCGCCAGCAGCCGCATCGGTGGGGTCGAGACCCAGTACTTC
CASSRIGGVETQYF
>.|TRBV11-2|16|few|TRBJ2-5
TGTGCCAGCAGCCAATCTTCAGGGGGGGGTCAAGAGACCCAGTACTTC
CASSQSSGGGQETQYF
>.|TRBV4-2|17|few|TRBJ2-7
TGTGCCAGCAGCCAAGATTATCGGTCCACCGGCACCTACGAGCAGTACTTC
CASSQDYRSTGTYEQYF
>.|TRBV12-3/TRBV12-4|13|.|TRBJ2-5
TGTGCCAGCAGTTTCAGCTTAGGAAAGACCCAGTACTTC
CASSFSLGKTQYF
>.|TRBV10-2|13|.|TRBJ2-5
TGCGCCAGCAGTGTTGGGATAGAAGAGACCCAGTACTTC
CASSVGIEETQYF
>.|TRBV29-1|10|once|TRBJ2-1
TGCAGCGTCCTGAGAATTGAGCAGTTCTTC
CSVLRIEQFF
>.|TRBV4-3|16|many|TRBJ2-2
TGCGCCAGCAGCCAAGAGGTCGGTCCGAGCACCGGGGAGCTGTTTTTT
CASSQEVGPSTGELFF
>TRBD2|TRBV20-1|12|few|TRBJ2-7
TGCAGTGCTATGGGACTAGCTTACGAGCAGTACTTC
CSAMGLAYEQYF
>.|TRBV30|15|.|TRBJ2-2
TGTGCCTGGAGTACCCGACTCCAGAACACCGGGGAGCTGTTTTTT
CAWSTRLQNTGELFF
>TRBD2|TRBV7-9|15|.|TRBJ2-1
TGTGCCAGCAGCTTAGGCCAGGCGGGAGACAATGAGCAGTTCTTC
CASSLGQAGDNEQFF
>.|TRBV7-2|16|few|TRBJ2-3
TGTGCCAGCAGCTTAGGGCTAGGACCGAGCACAGATACGCAGTATTTT
CASSLGLGPSTDTQYF
>TRBD2|TRBV4-1|15|.|TRBJ2-1
TGCGCCAGCAGCCAAGAGCGGGAGGCACACAATGAGCAGTTCTTC
CASSQEREAHNEQFF
>.|TRBV24-1|18|many|TRBJ1-5
TGTGCCACCAGTGATTACGGACACCGGGACTTTAGCAATCAGCCCCAGCATTTT
CATSDYGHRDFSNQPQHF
>.|TRBV27|14|.|TRBJ2-3
TGTGCCAGCAGTCCGTCCCTCTGGGGGGATACGCAGTATTTT
CASSPSLWGDTQYF
>TRBD2|TRBV7-9|14|few|TRBJ2-7
TGTGCCAGCAGGGGACTAGCGGGAGAAAACGAGCAGTACTTC
CASRGLAGENEQYF
>TRBD2|TRBV7-3|15|many|TRBJ2-3
TGTGCCAGCAGCTCACTAGCGGGAGGTTTAAATACGCAGTATTTT
CASSSLAGGLNTQYF
>.|TRBV12-3/TRBV12-4|15|few|TRBJ2-2
TGTGCCAGCAGTTTAGGGGGGGCGCGCACCGGGGAGCTGTTTTTT
CASSLGGARTGELFF
>.|TRBV20-1|11|.|TRBJ2-1
TGCAGTGCTATCCTAGGTGGTGAGCAGTTCTTC
CSAILGGEQFF
>.|TRBV30|12|.|TRBJ2-7
TGTGCCCACGGTGACACAAACTACGAGCAGTACTTC
CAHGDTNYEQYF
>.|TRBV20-1|11|.|TRBJ2-1
TGCAGTGCTTTCCCGGGGGCTCCCGTCTTCTTC
CSAFPGAPVFF
>TRBD1|TRBV10-3|16|few|TRBJ2-7
TGTGCCATCAGACAAGGAACCGGGACAGGGACCCACGAGCAGTACTTC
CAIRQGTGTGTHEQYF
>.|TRBV3-1|12|few|TRBJ2-1
TGTGCCAGCAGCCGGGACGGAGGTGAGCAGTTCTTC
CASSRDGGEQFF
>.|TRBV5-1|13|.|TRBJ1-4
TGCGCCAGCAGCCTAGGGGATCGTGAAAAACTGTTTTTT
CASSLGDREKLFF
>TRBD1|TRBV5-5|15|.|TRBJ1-5
TGTGCCAGCAGCGACGGGACAGGTGGGGATCAGCCCCAGCATTTT
CASSDGTGGDQPQHF
>TRBD1|TRBV20-1|11|few|TRBJ1-4
TGCAGTGCTAGAGGAGGACAGGGCGGGCTTTTT
CSARGGQGGLF
>.|TRBV7-8|16|.|TRBJ2-1
TGTGCCAGCAGCTTAGCTCGAGGGGTGGTTTACAATGAGCAGTTCTTC
CASSLARGVVYNEQFF
>TRBD2|TRBV3-1|15|.|TRBJ2-7
TGTGCCAGCAGCGAGGGACTAGCGGGTTCCTACGAGCAGTACTTC
CASSEGLAGSYEQYF
>TRBD1|TRBV20-1|12|few|TRBJ2-7
TGCAGTGCTAGATCGGACAGGGACGAGCAGTACTTC
CSARSDRDEQYF
>.|TRBV12-3/TRBV12-4|13|many|TRBJ2-5
TGTGCCAGTGCTGGGCCGTGGGAGAGGACCCAGTACTTC
CASAGPWERTQYF
>TRBD1|TRBV7-8|16|.|TRBJ1-2
TGTGCCAGCAGCTTAGTCGGACAGGGGTTTTCTTACGGCTACACCTTC
CASSLVGQGFSYGYTF
>.|TRBV5-6|16|few|TRBJ2-3
TGTGCCAGCCGGTTTCAAGTCGGGGTCATCGGAGATACGCAGTATTTT
CASRFQVGVIGDTQYF
>.|TRBV5-5|14|.|TRBJ1-6
TGTGCCAGCAGCTTGACGTCGTGGAATTCACCCCTCCACTTT
CASSLTSWNSPLHF
>.|TRBV20-1|12|.|TRBJ1-1
TGCAGTGCTAGAGATGGCGCCACTGAAGCTTTCTTT
CSARDGATEAFF